The 21 T cell receptor beta chains below all came from one sample that was sequenced in a study of blood T cell repertoires in COVID-19. Measured with immunoSEQ multiplex PCR; TCRdb has only the in-frame clones, and not every one. The sample shows 200,000 to 300,000 clones, roughly 86% of them seen only once. Sequencing was carried out using PBMCs or T cells enriched from blood (not recorded which). The source is a woman in her forties with acute COVID-19.

The V gene is TRBV19, the J gene TRBJ2-2, with unresolved D. V dropped 4 bases and J dropped 5 bases, with 5 bases sitting between them. Germline V gene sequence: CDR1 LNHDA, CDR2 SQIVND (reference sequence). The CDR3 loop spans 12 amino acids. CDR3 bases: TGTGCCAGTAGTACCCCTACCGGGGAGCTGTTTTTT. Amino acid sequence: CASSTPTGELFF.

The chain links TRBV7-8 to TRBJ1-4; D possibly corresponds to TRBD1 (5 bases). Between the trimmed V and J ends, which lost 4 bases and 3 bases, there was a span of 15 bases. The V gene's germline CDR1 is SGHVS and CDR2 FQNEAQ. The CDR3 consists of 16 residues. In DNA form, the CDR3 reads TGTGCCAGCAGCTATGATGCCAGGGTGCCTAATGAAAAACTGTTTTTT. This gives the protein CASSYDARVPNEKLFF.

CDR3 sequence reads: CASSSRQGAKYNEQFF. DNA of the CDR3: TGTGCCAGCAGCTCCAGACAGGGGGCGAAATACAATGAGCAGTTCTTC. The chain recombines TRBV5-4 with TRBJ2-1; TRBD1 matches at 10 bases. Per the germline V gene, CDR1 is SGHNT and CDR2 is YYREEE (reference sequence). Trimming took 3 bases from V and 4 from J; bases not matched to a gene: 7. The CDR3 is made up of 16 amino acids.

V is TRBV24-1 and J is TRBJ1-6, with TRBD1 matching 7 bases. Germline CDR1 is KGHDR and CDR2 is SFDVKD. The CDR3 length is 14 residues. J lost 10 bases, V lost 1 base, and 3 bases had no gene match. Here the CDR3 reads CATSDFQGDSPLHF. The DNA of the CDR3 is TGTGCCACCAGTGATTTTCAGGGGGACTCACCCCTCCACTTT.

The V and J genes are TRBV18 and TRBJ2-7, with 7 bases aligning to TRBD1. CDR1 is KGHSH and CDR2 is LQKENI in the germline V gene. The CDR3 contains 14 residues. V gave up 5 bases and J gave up 5 bases; unmatched junction bases: 9. CDR3 sequence: CASSYETGLDEQYF. The CDR3 DNA sequence: TGTGCCAGCTCATACGAGACAGGGCTCGACGAGCAGTACTTC.

The chain couples TRBV5-1 to TRBJ1-2, with TRBD1 matching over 9 bases. There are 14 residues in the CDR3. V trimming: 5 bases; J trimming: 4 bases; junction bases outside the gene matches: 6. CDR1 is SGHRS and CDR2 is YFSETQ in the germline V gene. The CDR3 DNA sequence: TGCGCCAGCAGGTCCGGGACAGGGACCTATGGCTACACCTTC. Encoded protein: CASRSGTGTYGYTF.

In this sample, this clone turned up once. This sequence joins TRBV3-1 (or the pseudogene TRBV3-2) and TRBJ1-6; a weak D match, TRBD1 (6 bases). Germline V gene sequence: CDR1 LGHDT, CDR2 YNNKEL (reference sequence). Trimming took off 0 bases at V and 14 bases at J, with 14 bases between the two ends. The CDR3 runs to 14 residues. In DNA form, the CDR3 reads TGTGCCAGCAGCCAAGATCCCGGGACACTCACCCTCCACTTT. It codes for CASSQDPGTLTLHF.

The chain links TRBV19 to TRBJ2-1, with TRBD2 matching 14 bases. V lost 4 bases to trimming and J lost 0 bases; unmatched junction nucleotides: 8. This CDR3 is 19 amino acids long. From germline, CDR1 is LNHDA and CDR2 SQIVND (reference sequence). The CDR3 DNA follows: TGTGCCAGTAGTAAAAAGGGACTAGCGGGAGAGAGCTCCTACAATGAGCAGTTCTTC. Its translation: CASSKKGLAGESSYNEQFF.

The chain uses TRBV30 and TRBJ1-5, with D unresolved. Germline CDR1 is GTSNPN and CDR2 is SVGIG (reference sequence). Between the trimmed V and J ends, which lost 2 bases and 2 bases, there was a span of 16 bases. CDR3 size: 16 residues. The CDR3, as DNA: TGTGCCTGGAGTCCCAGCGGATTAAATCGCAATCAGCCCCAGCATTTT. It yields the protein CAWSPSGLNRNQPQHF.

The chain uses TRBV3-1 (or the pseudogene TRBV3-2) and TRBJ2-7; weak D call: TRBD2 (6 bases). CDR1 is LGHDT, CDR2 YNNKEL, per germline (reference sequence). Trimming cost V 4 bases and J 2 bases, with 15 bases left between them. The CDR3 contains 15 residues. The CDR3 DNA reads TGTGCCAGCAGCCGCCGAGTCGGGAGAGCCTACGAGCAGTACTTC. This sequence encodes CASSRRVGRAYEQYF.

This sequence joins TRBV6-1 and TRBJ2-2, with 9 bases identical to TRBD1. The CDR3 consists of 17 residues. Germline V CDR1 and CDR2: MNHNS, SASEGT. The ends lost 0 bases at V and 3 bases at J; junction bases unmatched: 5. CDR3 region: CASSEAGTGFDTGELFF. In DNA form, the CDR3 reads TGTGCCAGCAGTGAAGCCGGGACAGGGTTCGACACCGGGGAGCTGTTTTTT.

The chain is built from TRBV6-6 and TRBJ2-5; TRBD1 might be the D (6 bases). Trimming removed 8 bases at V and 5 bases at J, with 21 bases between. This CDR3 region has 15 residues. Germline V gene sequence: CDR1 MNHNY, CDR2 SVGAGI (reference sequence). This chain's CDR3 is CASASPTSQGETQYF. CDR3 bases: TGTGCCAGCGCTTCCCCTACAAGCCAGGGGGAGACCCAGTACTTC.

The count of this clone is one. The chain recombines TRBV27 with TRBJ2-7; D is uncertain. V lost 3 bases to trimming and J lost 0 bases, with 6 bases between them. In germline, CDR1 is MNHEY, CDR2 SMNVEV (reference sequence). This CDR3 is 13 amino acids long. Here the CDR3 DNA reads TGTGCCAGCAGTTTGCGGAACTCCTACGAGCAGTACTTC. This gives the protein CASSLRNSYEQYF.

The V and J genes are TRBV5-4 and TRBJ2-1; 7 nucleotides line up with TRBD1. V lost 4 bases to trimming and J lost 0 bases; unmatched junction nucleotides: 13. The germline V gene has CDR1 SGHNT and CDR2 YYREEE (reference sequence). The CDR3 extends over 18 amino acids. CDR3 DNA sequence: TGTGCCAGCAGCGATAGGGGGCAGAGTTGGAGCTCCTACAATGAGCAGTTCTTC. Translating gives CASSDRGQSWSSYNEQFF.

The chain is built from TRBV5-5 and TRBJ2-7; TRBD2 agrees at 10 bases. This CDR3 is 16 amino acids long. The V gene's germline CDR1 is SGHKS and CDR2 YYEKEE (reference sequence). V shed 4 bases, J shed 1 base, and the junction held 8 bases outside the gene matches. In DNA, the CDR3 is TGTGCCAGCAGCCTCGAGGGTAGCGGGAGGTCCTACGAGCAGTACTTC. Amino acid sequence: CASSLEGSGRSYEQYF. Full variable domain (remainder filled in from reference TRBV5-5 and TRBJ2-7): DAGVTQSPTHLIKTRGQQVTLRCSPISGHKSVSWYQQVLGQGPQFIFQYYEKEERGRGNFPDRFSARQFPNYSSELNVNALLLGDSALYLCASSLEGSGRSYEQYFGPGTRLTVT.

The V gene is TRBV2, the J gene TRBJ1-1, with D unclear. The CDR3 totals 11 residues. V was cut by 7 bases and J by 4 bases, with 7 bases left in between. Per the germline V gene, CDR1 is SNHLY and CDR2 is FYNNEI. The chain's CDR3 is CASIRGTEAFF. CDR3 DNA sequence: TGTGCCAGCATTCGGGGCACTGAAGCTTTCTTT.

The rearrangement uses TRBV6-1 and TRBJ1-2; TRBD1 matches at 7 bases. The V gene's germline CDR1 is MNHNS and CDR2 SASEGT. The CDR3 consists of 17 residues. The junction had 17 bases not matched to a gene; V was cut back by 3 bases and J by 7 bases. CDR3 protein: CASSESPGATAGGGYTF. CDR3 bases: TGTGCCAGCAGTGAGTCCCCGGGGGCGACTGCAGGGGGTGGCTACACCTTC.

J is TRBJ2-7 and V is TRBV10-1, with 8 bases that match TRBD1. The V gene's germline CDR1 is WNHNN and CDR2 SYGVQD (reference sequence). V shed 6 bases and J 3 bases; nucleotides not matched to a gene: 4. CDR3 length equals 13 residues. This CDR3 reads CASSKGQDYEQYF. Written as DNA, the CDR3 is TGCGCCAGCAGCAAGGGACAGGACTACGAGCAGTACTTC.

The chain employs TRBV7-8 and TRBJ1-1, with a possible D match to TRBD1 (5 bases). Germline V gene sequence: CDR1 SGHVS, CDR2 FQNEAQ. V was cut by 5 bases and J by 3 bases, with 16 bases left in between. CDR3 length equals 15 residues. The CDR3 coding sequence is TGTGCCAGCAGCCCAGACAGCAGAAGGGACACTGAAGCTTTCTTT. It specifies CASSPDSRRDTEAFF.

This clone was seen only a few times. This CDR3 reads CAISDRQGNSEAFF. The CDR3 region has the DNA TGTGCCATCAGTGATCGGCAGGGAAATTCGGAAGCTTTCTTT. This chain connects TRBV10-3 to TRBJ1-1; D is perhaps TRBD1 (5 bases). The CDR3 is 14 amino acids. V lost 3 bases and J 8 bases, leaving 16 bases between the germline ends. Germline loops: CDR1 ENHRY, CDR2 SYGVKD.

The V call is TRBV5-4, the J call TRBJ2-1; 12 nucleotides match TRBD2. The V and J ends lost 4 bases and 0 bases, in that order; junction bases with no gene match: 2. Germline CDR1 reads SGHNT; CDR2 reads YYREEE (reference sequence). This CDR3 is 16 amino acids long. Written as DNA, the CDR3 is TGTGCCAGCAGCCCGACTAGCGGGGGCTCCTACAATGAGCAGTTCTTC. Its translation: CASSPTSGGSYNEQFF. The full variable domain, with the rest looked up from reference TRBV5-4 and TRBJ2-1, is ETGVTQSPTHLIKTRGQQVTLRCSSQSGHNTVSWYQQALGQGPQFIFQYYREEENGRGNFPPRFSGLQFPNYSSELNVNALELDDSALYLCASSPTSGGSYNEQFFGPGTRLTVL.